Here is one T cell receptor (beta chain) with its context. As yet, its antigen is unknown. Looked up from germline, CDR1 is MDHEN and CDR2 is SYDVKM. The CDR3 extends over 15 amino acids. Deletions cut 4 bases from V and 4 bases from J, with 14 bases between. It was RNA transcripts that yielded the amplified TCR beta CDR3 regions. Initially, a first-round RT-PCR of the TCR CDR3 employed the HTBI primer set. TCRdb itself ran the multiplex PCR reads through MiXCR, one entry per CDR3 protein. The data contain 370,000 or so distinct CDR3 sequences, 15% to 18% of them singletons. This entry belongs to a study of T cells in Graves' hyperthyroidism and ophthalmopathy. Study-level points and caveats: The model made its ophthalmopathy prediction, and onset followed a median roughly 6.5 months later. Researchers found most expanded thyroid clonotypes above 0.001 in blood as well.

The rearrangement uses TRBV28 and TRBJ2-1; D call uncertain. This clonotype originated in a woman between 18 and 29 years old with Graves' hyperthyroidism that later progressed to Graves' ophthalmopathy. Sequencing was done on a sample of blood. DNA of the CDR3: TGTGCCAGCAGTTCCCCTCGTATCTCGTACAATGAGCAGTTCTTC. It translates to CASSSPRISYNEQFF.